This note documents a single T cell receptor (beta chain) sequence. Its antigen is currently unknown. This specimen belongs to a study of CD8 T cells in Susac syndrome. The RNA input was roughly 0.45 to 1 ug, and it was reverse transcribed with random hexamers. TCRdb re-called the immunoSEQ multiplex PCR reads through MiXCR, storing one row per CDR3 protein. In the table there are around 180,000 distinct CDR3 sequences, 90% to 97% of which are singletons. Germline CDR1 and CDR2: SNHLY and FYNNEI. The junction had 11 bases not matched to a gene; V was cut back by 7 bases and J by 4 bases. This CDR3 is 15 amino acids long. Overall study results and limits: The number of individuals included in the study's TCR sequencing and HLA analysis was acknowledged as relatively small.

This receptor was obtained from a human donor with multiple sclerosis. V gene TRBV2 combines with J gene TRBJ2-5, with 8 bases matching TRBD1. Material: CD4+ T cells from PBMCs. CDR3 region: CASITDRGHGETQYF. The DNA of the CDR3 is TGTGCCAGCATTACAGACAGGGGCCATGGAGAGACCCAGTACTTC.